This entry concerns a single T cell receptor beta chain. Its antigen is not identified. Other nucleotide sequences in the sample specify the same CDR3. These data belong to a study of shared clonotypes between healthy human individuals. General observations from the study: Genetic and exposure-history diversity was limited by the small donor number.

This CDR3 spans 13 amino acids. V gave up 5 bases and J gave up 3 bases; unmatched junction bases: 2. The germline V gene has CDR1 MGHRA and CDR2 YSYEKL. Naive CD8 cells lacked CD45RO and underwent positive selection for CCR7, leaving out terminally differentiated effector memory CD45RA+ cells. All donors were healthy HIV-negative adults lacking recent acute infections or vaccinations. TCRdb's table, derived via immunoSEQ multiplex PCR, lists solely in-frame clones and lacks some. Here the sample spans around 600,000 clones, 85% to 95% being singletons. The TCR sequence derives from a woman aged 25 to 39 in good health. Sample: naive CD8+ T cells sorted from blood. The chain links TRBV4-1 to TRBJ2-5; 8 bases are shared with TRBD1. The CDR3 nucleotides are TGCGCCAGCAGCTTGGACAGGGAAGAGACCCAGTACTTC. This translates into CASSLDREETQYF.